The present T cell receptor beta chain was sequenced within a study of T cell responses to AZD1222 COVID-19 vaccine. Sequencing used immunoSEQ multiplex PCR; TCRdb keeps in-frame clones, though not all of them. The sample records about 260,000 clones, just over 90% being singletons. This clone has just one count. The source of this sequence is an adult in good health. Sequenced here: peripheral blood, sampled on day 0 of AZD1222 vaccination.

CDR3 nucleotides: TGTGCCAGCAGCTTAACGACAGGGCTGAATGAGCAGTTCTTC. Translation gives CASSLTTGLNEQFF. The chain carries TRBV7-3 and TRBJ2-1, with 7 bases that match TRBD1. Germline CDR1 reads SGHTA; CDR2 reads FQGTGA. V gave up 0 bases and J gave up 7 bases; unmatched junction bases: 3. The length of the CDR3 is 14 residues.